This entry features one T cell receptor beta chain sequence. Its antigen remains unidentified. Mismatch with germline at one junction end may stem from a read error. Reasons for excluding patients were uncontrolled infection, other autoimmune disease, pregnancy or lactation. Amplification targeted TCR beta CDR3 regions from RNA transcripts. First-round RT-PCR of the TCR CDR3 relied on the HTBI primer set. One entry per CDR3 protein results from TCRdb running MiXCR on the multiplex PCR reads. The sample lists approximately 49,000 distinct CDR3 sequences, roughly 56% seen once, with under 35% in the top ten. This record comes from a study of T cells in Graves' hyperthyroidism and ophthalmopathy. Study-level points and caveats: Stable hyperthyroidism was told apart from ophthalmopathy by a model built on 13 V-J features.

This CDR3 is built from 17 residues. This receptor was obtained from a man younger than 35 with Graves' hyperthyroidism. Sequencing was carried out using peripheral blood or thyroid tissue (not recorded which). The chain couples TRBV12-3 or TRBV12-4 to TRBJ1-1; D may be TRBD1 (6 bases). This CDR3 reads CASSPSGGHDYLGEASF. CDR3 DNA sequence: TGTGCCAGCAGCCCCAGCGGGGGACATGACTACCTAGGTGAAGCTTCCTTT.